This TCR beta chain was profiled in a study of OX40 agonist ivuxolimab in advanced cancers. Study context: An agonistic anti-OX40 (CD134) antibody, ivuxolimab, was used to treat the patients. Of the patients, three showed partial responses, one with hepatocellular carcinoma and two with cutaneous melanoma. Study observations and caveats: The average count of expanded clones was higher among CD8+ T cells than among CD4+.

TCRdb keeps only in-frame clones here, not all; method: immunoSEQ multiplex PCR. The sample shows around 67,000 clones, roughly 80% of them seen only once. The sample holds one count of this clone. Its antigen is currently unknown. Per the germline V gene, CDR1 is MNHEY and CDR2 is SVGAGI. Trimming took 4 bases from V and 0 from J, leaving 13 bases between them. The CDR3 covers 16 residues. Sequenced material: CD4+ or CD8+ T cells sorted from blood, taken in a trial of the OX40 agonist ivuxolimab. The TCR comes from an adult with an advanced solid tumor such as melanoma, head and neck, liver or kidney cancer. The chain is built from TRBV6-5 and TRBJ1-3; D call uncertain. CDR3 nucleotide sequence: TGTGCCAGCAGTTCTCGACATTCTTTCTCTGGAAACACCATATATTTT. Residues: CASSSRHSFSGNTIYF.